The clone carrying this TCR beta chain came up a few times. Antigen: not known. V dropped 7 bases and J dropped 4 bases, with 13 bases sitting between them. CDR3 length: 13 amino acids. Germline V lookup: CDR1 SGHVS, CDR2 FQNEAQ. The sample belongs to a study of cytotoxic CD8 clonotypes in ibrutinib-treated CLL. Across the study: Some 25 partial and 2 complete responses; at median roughly 68 months, around 15 remitted, around twelve progressed.

Study outcomes and limitations: Sustained-remission and progressing patients were not sampled at matched times. Pretreatment clonality was elevated relative to age-matched healthy donors and paralleled circulating CD8+ T-cell counts.

This table comes from immunoSEQ multiplex PCR, and its TCRdb copy is limited to in-frame clones, with some not included. The table records approximately 74,000 clones, 70% to 90% of them present only once. The rearrangement links TRBV7-8 to TRBJ1-2; D not certain. This TCR was sampled from a human donor with chronic lymphocytic leukemia. This specimen consisted of PBMCs, obtained at disease progression, from a patient treated with ibrutinib. The CDR3 coding sequence is TGTGCCAGCATGCGCCCAGGAGGCTATGGCTACACCTTC. Protein product: CASMRPGGYGYTF.